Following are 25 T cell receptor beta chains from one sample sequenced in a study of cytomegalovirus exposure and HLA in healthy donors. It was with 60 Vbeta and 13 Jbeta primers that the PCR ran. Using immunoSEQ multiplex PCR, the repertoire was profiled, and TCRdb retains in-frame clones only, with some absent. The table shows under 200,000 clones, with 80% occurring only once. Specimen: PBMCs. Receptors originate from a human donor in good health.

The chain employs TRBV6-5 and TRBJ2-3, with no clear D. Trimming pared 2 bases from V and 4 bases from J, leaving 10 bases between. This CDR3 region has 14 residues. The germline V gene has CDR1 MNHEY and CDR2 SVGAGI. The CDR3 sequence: CASSYGLGADTQYF. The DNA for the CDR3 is TGTGCCAGCAGTTACGGTCTGGGCGCAGATACGCAGTATTTT.

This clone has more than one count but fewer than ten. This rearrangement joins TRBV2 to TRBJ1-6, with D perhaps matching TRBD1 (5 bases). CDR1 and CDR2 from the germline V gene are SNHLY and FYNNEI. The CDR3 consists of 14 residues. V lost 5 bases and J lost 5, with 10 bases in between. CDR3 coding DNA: TGTGCCAGCAGTTACGACAGTAATAATTCACCCCTCCACTTT. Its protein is CASSYDSNNSPLHF.

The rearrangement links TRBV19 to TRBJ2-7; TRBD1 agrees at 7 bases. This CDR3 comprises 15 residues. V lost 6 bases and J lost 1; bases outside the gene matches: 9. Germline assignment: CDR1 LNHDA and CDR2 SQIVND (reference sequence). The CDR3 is CASRRIGQESYEQYF. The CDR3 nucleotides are TGTGCCAGTAGACGTATTGGACAGGAGTCCTACGAGCAGTACTTC.

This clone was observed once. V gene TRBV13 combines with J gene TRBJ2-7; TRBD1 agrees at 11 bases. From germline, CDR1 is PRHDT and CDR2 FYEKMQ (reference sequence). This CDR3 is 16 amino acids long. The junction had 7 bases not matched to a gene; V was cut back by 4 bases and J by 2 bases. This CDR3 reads CASSSSRDRGTYEQYF. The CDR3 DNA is TGTGCCAGCAGCTCAAGCCGGGACAGGGGGACCTACGAGCAGTACTTC.

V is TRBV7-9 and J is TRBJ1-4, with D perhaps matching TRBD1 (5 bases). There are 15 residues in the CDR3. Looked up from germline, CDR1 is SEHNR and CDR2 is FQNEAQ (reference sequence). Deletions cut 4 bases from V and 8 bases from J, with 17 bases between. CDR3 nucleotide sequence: TGTGCCAGCAGCTCGGATGGGGGGAAATGGGAAAAACTGTTTTTT. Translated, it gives CASSSDGGKWEKLFF.

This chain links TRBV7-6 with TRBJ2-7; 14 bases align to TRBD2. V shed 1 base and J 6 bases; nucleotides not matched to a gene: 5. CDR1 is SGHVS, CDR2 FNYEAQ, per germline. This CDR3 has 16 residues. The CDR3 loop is CASSLEIGTSGGEQYF. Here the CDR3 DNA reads TGTGCCAGCAGCTTAGAAATCGGGACTAGCGGGGGCGAGCAGTACTTC.

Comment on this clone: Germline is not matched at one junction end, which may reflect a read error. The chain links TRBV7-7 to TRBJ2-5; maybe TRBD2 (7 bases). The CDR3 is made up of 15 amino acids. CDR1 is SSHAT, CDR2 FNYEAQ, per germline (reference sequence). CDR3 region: CASSLALGGLETQYF. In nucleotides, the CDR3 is TGTGCTAGCAGCTTAGCGCTGGGGGGGCTGGAGACCCAGTACTTC.

The chain's CDR3 is CASSLRGGSQDTQYF. CDR3 in DNA: TGCGCCAGCAGCTTGCGAGGGGGAAGCCAGGATACGCAGTATTTT. The V and J genes are TRBV5-1 and TRBJ2-3, with D possibly TRBD1 on 6 matching bases. CDR1 SGHRS and CDR2 YFSETQ come from the germline V gene. The V gene lost 1 base and the J gene lost 6 bases, with 15 bases spanning the gap. This CDR3 has 15 amino acids.

The CDR3 DNA reads TGCGCCAGCAGCCAAATTGCGGGACAGGGGGCCTACGAGCAGTACTTC. Translation gives CASSQIAGQGAYEQYF. V usage is TRBV4-1 and J usage is TRBJ2-7, with TRBD1 matching over 11 bases. From germline, CDR1 is MGHRA and CDR2 YSYEKL. Germline trimming cut 2 bases from V and 2 bases from J; bases unmatched to any gene: 5. This CDR3 region has 16 residues.

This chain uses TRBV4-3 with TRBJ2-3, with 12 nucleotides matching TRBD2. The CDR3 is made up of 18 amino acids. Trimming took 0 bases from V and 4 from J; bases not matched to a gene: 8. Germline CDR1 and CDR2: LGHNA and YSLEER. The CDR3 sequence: CASSQDSTSSGGADTQYF. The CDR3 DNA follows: TGCGCCAGCAGCCAAGACTCCACTTCTAGCGGGGGGGCAGATACGCAGTATTTT.

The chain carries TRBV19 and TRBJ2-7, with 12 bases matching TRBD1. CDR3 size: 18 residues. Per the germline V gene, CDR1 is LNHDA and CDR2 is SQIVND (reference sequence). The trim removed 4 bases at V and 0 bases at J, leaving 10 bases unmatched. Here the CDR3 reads CASSNSGTGGRFSYEQYF. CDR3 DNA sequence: TGTGCCAGTAGTAACTCCGGGACAGGGGGCCGATTCTCCTACGAGCAGTACTTC.

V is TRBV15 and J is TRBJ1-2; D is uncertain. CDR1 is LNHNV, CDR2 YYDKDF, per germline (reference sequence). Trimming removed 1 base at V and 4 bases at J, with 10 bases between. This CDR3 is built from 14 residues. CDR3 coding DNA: TGTGCCACCAGCAGAGGGAGGGATTCCTATGGCTACACCTTC. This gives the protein CATSRGRDSYGYTF.

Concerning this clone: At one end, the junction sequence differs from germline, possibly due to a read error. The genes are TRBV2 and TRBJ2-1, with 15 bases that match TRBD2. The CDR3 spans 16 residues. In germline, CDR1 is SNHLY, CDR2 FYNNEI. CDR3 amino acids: CASTNLRTSGGADKIF. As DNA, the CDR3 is TGTGCCAGCACCAATCTTAGGACTAGCGGGGGGGCCGACAAGATCTTC.

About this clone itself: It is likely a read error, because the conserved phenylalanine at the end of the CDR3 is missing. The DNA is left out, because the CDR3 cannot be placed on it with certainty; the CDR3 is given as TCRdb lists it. The CDR3 loop is CASSHRTGK. V gene TRBV14 combines with J gene TRBJ1-2; the table names TRBD1, a call not compared with the DNA. The CDR3 is 9 amino acids long, termini counted. The germline gives CDR1 SGHDN, CDR2 FVKESK.

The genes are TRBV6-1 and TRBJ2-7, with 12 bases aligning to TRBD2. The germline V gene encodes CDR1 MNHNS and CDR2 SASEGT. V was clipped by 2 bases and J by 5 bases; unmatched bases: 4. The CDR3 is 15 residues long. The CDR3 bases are TGTGCCAGCAGTGAATTGTGGACTAGCGGGGACGAGCAGTACTTC. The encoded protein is CASSELWTSGDEQYF.

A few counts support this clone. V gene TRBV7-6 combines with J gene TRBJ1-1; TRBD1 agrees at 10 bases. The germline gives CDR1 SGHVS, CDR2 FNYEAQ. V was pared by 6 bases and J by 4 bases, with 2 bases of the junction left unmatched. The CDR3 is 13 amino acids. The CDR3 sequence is CASRRTGGTEAFF. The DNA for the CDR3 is TGTGCCAGCAGACGGACAGGGGGCACTGAAGCTTTCTTT.

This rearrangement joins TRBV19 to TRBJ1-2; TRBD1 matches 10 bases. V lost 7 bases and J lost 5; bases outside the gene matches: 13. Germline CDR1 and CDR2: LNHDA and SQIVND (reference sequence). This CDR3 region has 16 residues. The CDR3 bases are TGTGCCAGTATAGACAGGGGGCTAGGTAGTAGTTATGGCTACACCTTC. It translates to CASIDRGLGSSYGYTF.

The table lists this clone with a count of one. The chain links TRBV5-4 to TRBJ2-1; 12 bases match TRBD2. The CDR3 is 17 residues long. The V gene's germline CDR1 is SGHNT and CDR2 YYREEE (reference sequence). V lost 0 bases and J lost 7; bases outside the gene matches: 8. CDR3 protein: CASSLVGASGGGNEQFF. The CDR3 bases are TGTGCCAGCAGCTTGGTAGGGGCTAGCGGGGGGGGGAATGAGCAGTTCTTC.

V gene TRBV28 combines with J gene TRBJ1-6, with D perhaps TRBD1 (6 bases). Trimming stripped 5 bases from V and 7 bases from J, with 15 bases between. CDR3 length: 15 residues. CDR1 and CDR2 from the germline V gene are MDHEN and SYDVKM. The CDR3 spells CASSPSRGQNSPLHF. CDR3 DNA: TGTGCCAGCAGTCCTTCAAGAGGACAGAATTCACCCCTCCACTTT.

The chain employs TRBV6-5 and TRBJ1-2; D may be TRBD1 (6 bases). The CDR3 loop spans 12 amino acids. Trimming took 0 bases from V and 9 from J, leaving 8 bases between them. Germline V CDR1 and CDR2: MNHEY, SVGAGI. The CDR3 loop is CASSYSGTSYTF. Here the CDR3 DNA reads TGTGCCAGCAGTTACTCAGGGACAAGCTACACCTTC.

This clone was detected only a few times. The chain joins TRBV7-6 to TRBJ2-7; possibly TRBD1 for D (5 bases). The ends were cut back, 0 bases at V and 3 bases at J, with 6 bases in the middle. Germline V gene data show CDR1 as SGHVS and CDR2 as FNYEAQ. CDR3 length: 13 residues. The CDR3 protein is CASSLAGDYEQYF. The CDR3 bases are TGTGCCAGCAGCTTAGCAGGGGACTACGAGCAGTACTTC.

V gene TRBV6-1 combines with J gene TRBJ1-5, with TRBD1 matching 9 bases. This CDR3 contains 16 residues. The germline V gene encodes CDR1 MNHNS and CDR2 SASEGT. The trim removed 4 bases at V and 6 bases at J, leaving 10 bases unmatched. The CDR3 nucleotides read TGTGCCAGCAGTGGCTCACAGGGGGCCTCAACTCAGCCCCAGCATTTT. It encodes CASSGSQGASTQPQHF.

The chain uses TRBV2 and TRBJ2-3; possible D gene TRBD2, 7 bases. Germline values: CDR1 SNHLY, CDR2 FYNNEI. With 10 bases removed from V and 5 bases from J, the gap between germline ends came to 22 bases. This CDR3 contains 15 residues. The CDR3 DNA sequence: TGTGCCACCGCGACGCACGCGGGGGCCGAAGATACGCAGTATTTT. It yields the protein CATATHAGAEDTQYF.

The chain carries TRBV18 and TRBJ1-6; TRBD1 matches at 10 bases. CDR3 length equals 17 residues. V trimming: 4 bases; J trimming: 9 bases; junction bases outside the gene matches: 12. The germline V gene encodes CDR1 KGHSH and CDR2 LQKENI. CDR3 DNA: TGTGCCAGCTCACGGACCCCGGGACAGGGGTTCAGTTCACCCCTCCACTTT. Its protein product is CASSRTPGQGFSSPLHF. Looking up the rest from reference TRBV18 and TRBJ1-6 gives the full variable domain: NAGVMQNPRHLVRRRGQEARLRCSPMKGHSHVYWYRQLPEEGLKFMVYLQKENIIDESGMPKERFSAEFPKEGPSILRIQQVVRGDSAAYFCASSRTPGQGFSSPLHFGNGTRLTVT.

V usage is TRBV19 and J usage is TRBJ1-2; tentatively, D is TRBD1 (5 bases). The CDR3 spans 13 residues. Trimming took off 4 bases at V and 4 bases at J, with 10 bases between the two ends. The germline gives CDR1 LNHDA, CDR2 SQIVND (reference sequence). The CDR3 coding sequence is TGTGCCAGTAGTACCAGGGTAGGCTATGGCTACACCTTC. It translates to CASSTRVGYGYTF.